This section outlines one T cell receptor (beta chain) sequence together with its context. Germline V gene data show CDR1 as SGHTA and CDR2 as FQGNSA. V was pared by 4 bases and J by 6 bases, with 8 bases of the junction left unmatched. The CDR3 extends over 16 amino acids. The data originate from a study of blood T cell repertoires in COVID-19. Profiled with immunoSEQ multiplex PCR; TCRdb holds only in-frame clones, not every one. The table has roughly 150,000 clones, 75% to 80% seen once. This chain uses TRBV7-2 with TRBJ2-2; 10 nucleotides match TRBD2. The receptor comes from a woman at least 80 years old with acute or convalescent COVID-19. The sequencing input was peripheral blood. The CDR3 region has the DNA TGTGCCAGCAGCTCCCTAGCGGGGGTCGGAGCCGGGGAGCTGTTTTTT. Protein product: CASSSLAGVGAGELFF.